Presented here are 6 T cell receptor beta chains from one specimen sequenced in a study of spatial heterogeneity in lung cancer. The sample's time point: blood at routine non-recurrence follow-up after resection. Each CDR3 protein gets one entry after TCRdb re-called the 5' RACE reads with MiXCR. This sample has about 120,000 distinct CDR3 sequences, with roughly 10% found just once. Sequencing used PBMCs, obtained at follow-up. The origin of the receptors is a female donor with early-stage non-small cell lung cancer.

The chain has TRBV5-1 and TRBJ1-1; D is perhaps TRBD1 (5 bases). Trimming took off 3 bases at V and 1 base at J, with 7 bases between the two ends. In germline, CDR1 is SGHRS, CDR2 YFSETQ. This CDR3 has 13 amino acids. The CDR3 region is CASSWDGNTEAFF. The CDR3, as DNA: TGCGCCAGCAGCTGGGACGGGAACACTGAAGCTTTCTTT.

This clonotype was recorded a few times. The V call is TRBV29-1, the J call TRBJ2-2; 7 nucleotides align to TRBD1. CDR3 size: 14 residues. The J segment lost 4 bases and the V segment lost 6 bases, leaving 8 bases of the junction unmatched. Germline V gene sequence: CDR1 SQVTM, CDR2 ANQGSEA. The CDR3 DNA reads TGCAGCGTAGAGGACAGGCGGGTCACCGGGGAGCTGTTTTTT. Protein product: CSVEDRRVTGELFF.

This clonotype appeared many times. This chain links TRBV6-2 or TRBV6-3 with TRBJ1-5, with D maybe TRBD1 (6 bases). Trimming took 2 bases from V and 4 from J, leaving 12 bases between them. This CDR3 is built from 15 residues. CDR1 is MNHEY, CDR2 SVGEGT, per germline. DNA of the CDR3: TGTGCCAGCAGTTACGGGGGCTCCCCTAATCAGCCCCAGCATTTT. This encodes CASSYGGSPNQPQHF.

In DNA, the CDR3 is TGTGCCAGCAGTGAATTTGGGCAGGGTGGTGAAAAACTGTTTTTT. It encodes CASSEFGQGGEKLFF. The genes are TRBV2 and TRBJ1-4, with TRBD1 as a possible D gene (5 bases). This CDR3 contains 15 residues. V was cut by 2 bases and J by 7 bases, with 14 bases left in between. CDR1 is SNHLY and CDR2 is FYNNEI in the germline V gene.

The V and J genes are TRBV6-2 or TRBV6-3 and TRBJ2-4; TRBD2 matches at 12 bases. With V trimmed by 2 bases and J by 2 bases, 10 bases remained unmatched. CDR1 and CDR2 (germline): MNHEY, SVGEGT. The length of the CDR3 is 19 residues. Here the CDR3 DNA reads TGTGCCAGCAGTTACGCTCTAGCGGGAGGGGGGAGATCCAAAAACATTCAGTACTTC. This gives the protein CASSYALAGGGRSKNIQYF.

The chain couples TRBV20-1 to TRBJ2-3; possibly TRBD1 for D (5 bases). Germline loops: CDR1 DFQATT, CDR2 SNEGSKA (reference sequence). With 0 bases removed from V and 4 bases from J, the gap between germline ends came to 11 bases. The CDR3 runs 14 residues. The CDR3 protein is CSARDPRVADTQYF. The CDR3 bases are TGCAGTGCTAGAGATCCCAGGGTGGCAGATACGCAGTATTTT.